These 8 T cell receptor beta chains were sequenced from one sample in a study of low-dose radiotherapy and immunotherapy resistance in tumors. Documented time point: after trial treatment. Documented treatment: LDRT plus nivolumab, ipilimumab, low-dose cyclophosphamide and aspirin (RACIN trial). First-strand cDNA relied on TRAV- and TRBV-specific primers spanning alpha and beta chains. Amplification, which lasted 20 PCR cycles, used a constant-region primer and V-primer adapter to amplify TCRs. TCRdb recomputed calls from the reads with MiXCR, one row per CDR3 protein. The table has 65,000 to 95,000 distinct CDR3 sequences, 15% to 20% seen once. The sequencing used PBMCs, collected after low-dose radiotherapy plus immunotherapy. These TCRs come from a male donor with prostate cancer.

There are many counts of this clonotype. The chain joins TRBV23-1 to TRBJ2-5; D gene ambiguous. TRBV23-1 is an ORF; its function is uncertain. The V end was cut by 5 bases, the J end by 5 bases, with 12 bases between. CDR3 length equals 13 residues. Here the CDR3 reads CASSRSAPETQYF. CDR3 DNA: TGCGCCAGCAGTAGGAGCGCACCGGAGACCCAGTACTTC.

In regard to this clonotype: A far larger clone is one nucleotide away, so this likely arose from a read error. V gene TRBV11-2 combines with J gene TRBJ2-3; 7 bases are a match to TRBD1. Germline V gene sequence: CDR1 SGHAT, CDR2 FQNNGV. The CDR3 extends over 14 amino acids. Germline trimming cut 6 bases from V and 4 bases from J; bases unmatched to any gene: 7. CDR3 protein: CASRPRDSPDTQYF. CDR3 sequence (DNA): TGTGCCAGCAGGCCCCGGGACAGCCCAGATACGCAGTATTTT. Using reference TRBV11-2 and TRBJ2-3 for the parts outside the CDR3, the full variable domain is EAGVAQSPRYKIIEKRQSVAFWCNPISGHATLYWYQQILGQGPKLLIQFQNNGVVDDSQLPKDRFSAERLKGVDSTLKIQPAKLEDSAVYLCASRPRDSPDTQYFGPGTRLTVL.

Notes on this clonotype: A far larger clone is one base from this, pointing to a likely read error. The chain uses TRBV28 and TRBJ1-2, with 7 bases lining up with TRBD1. Germline CDR1 is MDHEN and CDR2 is SYDVKM. CDR3 size: 14 residues. The CDR3, as DNA: TGTGCCAGCAGCCGAGGACAGGAAGAGCATGGCTTCACCTTC. It is translated as CASSRGQEEHGFTF.

The chain recombines TRBV18 with TRBJ1-2, with D possibly being TRBD1 (6 bases). CDR3 length: 14 amino acids. Germline V gene sequence: CDR1 KGHSH, CDR2 LQKENI. The V and J ends lost 8 bases and 2 bases respectively, with 15 bases between them. The CDR3 reads CASHGGTPNYGYTF. The CDR3 nucleotides are TGTGCCAGCCACGGCGGGACACCCAACTATGGCTACACCTTC.

This clonotype was counted at least ten times. The genes are TRBV19 and TRBJ1-1; D gene unclear. The CDR3 spans 15 residues. Germline values: CDR1 LNHDA, CDR2 SQIVND (reference sequence). V lost 5 bases, J lost 1 base, and 14 bases lay in between. CDR3 sequence: CASSPPGPWNTEAFF. CDR3 DNA sequence: TGTGCCAGTAGTCCCCCCGGACCGTGGAACACTGAAGCTTTCTTT.

This clonotype was observed at least ten times. CDR3 bases: TGTGCCAGTAGTATTCAGAACACCGGGGAGCTGTTTTTT. Translating gives CASSIQNTGELFF. The rearrangement joins TRBV19 to TRBJ2-2; D uncertain. Looked up from germline, CDR1 is LNHDA and CDR2 is SQIVND (reference sequence). The CDR3 contains 13 residues. Trimming removed 3 bases from V and 1 base from J, with 3 bases in between.

This clonotype was detected many times. V usage is TRBV6-2 or TRBV6-3 and J usage is TRBJ2-4; D is possibly TRBD1 or TRBD2 (6 bases each). The V and J ends lost 2 bases and 7 bases respectively, with 15 bases between them. This CDR3 contains 15 residues. Germline V CDR1 and CDR2: MNHEY, SVGEGT. The CDR3: CASSYLRGLQNIQYF. CDR3 DNA: TGTGCCAGCAGTTACCTCCGGGGGCTGCAGAACATTCAGTACTTC.

The V call is TRBV7-2, the J call TRBJ2-1, with D possibly TRBD1 on 7 matching bases. V was trimmed by 6 bases and J by 3 bases, leaving 15 bases between them. Germline CDR1 reads SGHTA; CDR2 reads FQGNSA. This CDR3 spans 15 amino acids. CDR3 sequence: CASRQSQGGYNEQFF. The CDR3 DNA follows: TGTGCCAGCAGGCAAAGTCAGGGGGGCTACAATGAGCAGTTCTTC.